This T cell receptor (beta chain) emerged from a study of T cell repertoires in cytomegalovirus infection. About the study: HLA-B-restricted CMV epitopes that are well studied, plus recently identified HLA-C-restricted ones, were used by the study.

The study, taken as a whole, reports: The response measured ex vivo was dominated by TCR beta clonotypes (HLA-C-restricted and CMV-specific). Of the TCR beta families, the public ones yielded a cumulative frequency that identified carriers of CMV plus the relevant HLA.

The CDR3 has 15 residues. J lost 4 bases, V lost 7 bases, and 5 bases had no gene match. Germline CDR1 is MNHEY and CDR2 is SMNVEV (reference sequence). About this clonotype: The antigen remains undetermined.

MiXCR, run by TCRdb on the reads, gives a single entry per CDR3 protein. Here the sample spans some 71,000 distinct CDR3 sequences, more than 25% being singletons. This clonotype was sampled from a human donor in good health (CMV status not recorded). Some clones in this sample may be carry-over from other donors' samples. The chain recombines TRBV27 with TRBJ2-5; 14 bases line up with TRBD2. Sequences were derived from CD8+ T cells from cultured PBMCs, sampled from culture after CMV antigen stimulation. CDR3 loop: CASTGLAGVIETQYF. The CDR3, as DNA: TGTGCCAGCACGGGACTAGCGGGGGTGATAGAGACCCAGTACTTC.